This TCR beta chain derives from a study of blood T cell repertoires in COVID-19 (dated by TCRdb to 2020 to 2021). Regarding the study in general: The collaborator samples originated in the United States, Italy and Spain and spanned the acute and convalescent phases of COVID-19. The samples were drawn from two sources: the first 160 participants of the ongoing ImmuneRACE study, and 950 to 1,500 subjects contributed by 6 global collaborators. Where available, HLA class I and class II types were taken from metadata supplied by the sample provider and were not determined by assay-based typing. The repertoires were released in a freely available public database meant as a resource for research on the immune response to SARS-CoV-2. The material from the prospective study consisted of cDNA or gDNA derived from T cells, B-cell-depleted T cells, or PBMCs. Subjects who had been exposed to COVID-19, were actively infected with it, or had recovered from it provided the deeply sampled blood TCRbeta repertoires that made up the dataset. Nearly every sample came with metadata listing a de-identified subject ID, COVID-19 status, age in years and sex.

Overall study outcomes, separate from this receptor: How much clinical and demographic metadata was included differed by source and by participant, and the metadata was provided uncurated.

TCRbeta CDR3 regions were amplified from genomic DNA by means of the immunoSEQ Assay, a bias-controlled multiplex PCR. In the original analysis: Within the assay, amplification of reference gene primers was used to estimate how many nucleated cells each sample contained. Sequence reads were collapsed and filtered to measure the absolute abundance of every unique TCRbeta CDR3 rearrangement. For each sample, productive Simpson clonality was calculated as the square root of Simpson's diversity index across productive rearrangements. The source is immuneACCESS, and TCRdb retained only in-frame sequences with V and J called. Part of the clones is not carried over; for the studies checked, unresolved V genes explain less than half of this, and the remainder is unexplained. That table gives V, J and clone size, and the DNA gave D and trimming. This sample holds 250,000 to 350,000 clones; 80% to 90% were observed only once. The top ten clonotypes cover 3.5% to 4.5% of the sample.

Enrolling through a virtual design, the prospective study's participants ranged in age from roughly 18 to 90 years and lived across approximately 25 United States geographic areas. To assign participants to cohorts, the prospective study relied on clinical history that participants themselves reported in a screening survey and a study questionnaire. Recovered participants in ImmuneRACE Cohort 3 were defined by two consecutive negative NP/OP PCR tests, clearance by a healthcare professional, or resolution of symptoms. Mobile phlebotomists in the prospective study collected whole blood, serum and a nasopharyngeal or oropharyngeal swab from every participant. Participants in the prospective study had the option to provide additional blood draws and questionnaires over a roughly 2-month period. Before DNA extraction, prospective study blood samples were shipped either frozen or at room temperature.

About this clone: The antigen this receptor binds is unknown. Base qualities are not at hand, and no much larger clone is one base apart.

This sequence originates from a woman in her 30s who had recovered from COVID-19. Sequencing was performed on PBMCs or T cells enriched from blood (not recorded which).

The nucleotide sequence is given as TGCAGCGTTCTTATCTCCGCGGGGGAAAAACTGTTTTTT. This yields the protein CSVLISAGEKLFF. Here the chain combines TRBV29-1 and TRBJ1-4; the D segment cannot be called with confidence. Inclusive of the bounding cysteine and phenylalanine, the CDR3 is 13 residues long. Solely the CDR3 DNA is kept, with 39 bases framed from the first base. The germline V gene provides CDR1 SQVTM and CDR2 ANQGSEA. V lost 5 bases and J lost 8 bases; the stretch between them is 15 bases long.